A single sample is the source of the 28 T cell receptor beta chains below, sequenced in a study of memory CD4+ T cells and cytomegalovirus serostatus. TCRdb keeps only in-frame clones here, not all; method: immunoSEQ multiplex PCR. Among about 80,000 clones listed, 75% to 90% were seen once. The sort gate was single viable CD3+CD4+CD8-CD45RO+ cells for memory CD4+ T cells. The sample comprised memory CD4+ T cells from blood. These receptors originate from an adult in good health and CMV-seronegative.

DNA of the CDR3: TGTGCCTGGAGTGTATTGACAAGCTACGAGCAGTACTTC. As protein: CAWSVLTSYEQYF. This rearrangement joins TRBV30 to TRBJ2-7, with no clear D. CDR3 length: 13 residues. The V gene lost 0 bases and the J gene lost 3 bases, with 9 bases spanning the gap. The germline gives CDR1 GTSNPN, CDR2 SVGIG (reference sequence).

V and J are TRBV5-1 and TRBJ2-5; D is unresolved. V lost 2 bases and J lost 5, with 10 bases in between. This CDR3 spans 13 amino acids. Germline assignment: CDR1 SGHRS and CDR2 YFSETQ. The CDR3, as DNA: TGCGCCAGCAGCTTCCAGGCATCGGAGACCCAGTACTTC. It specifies CASSFQASETQYF.

CDR3 in DNA: TGTGCCAGCAGCGACCCGGACAGCGCCTCTGAAGCTTTCTTT. Translation gives CASSDPDSASEAFF. This sequence joins TRBV7-9 and TRBJ1-1; weak D call: TRBD1 (6 bases). The V and J ends lost 5 bases and 6 bases respectively, with 16 bases between them. The CDR3 is 14 amino acids. CDR1 is SEHNR and CDR2 is FQNEAQ in the germline V gene (reference sequence).

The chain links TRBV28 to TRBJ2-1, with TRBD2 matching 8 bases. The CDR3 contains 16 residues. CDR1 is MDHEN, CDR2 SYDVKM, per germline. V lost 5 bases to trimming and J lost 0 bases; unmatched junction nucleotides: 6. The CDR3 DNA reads TGTGCCAGCAGTCCCAAGCGGGGGAGCTCCTACAATGAGCAGTTCTTC. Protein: CASSPKRGSSYNEQFF.

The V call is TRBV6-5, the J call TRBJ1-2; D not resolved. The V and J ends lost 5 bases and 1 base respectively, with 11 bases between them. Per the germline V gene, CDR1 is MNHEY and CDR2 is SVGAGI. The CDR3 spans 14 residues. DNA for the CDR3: TGTGCCAGCAGTGCCTTCGGGAGTAACTATGGCTACACCTTC. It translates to CASSAFGSNYGYTF.

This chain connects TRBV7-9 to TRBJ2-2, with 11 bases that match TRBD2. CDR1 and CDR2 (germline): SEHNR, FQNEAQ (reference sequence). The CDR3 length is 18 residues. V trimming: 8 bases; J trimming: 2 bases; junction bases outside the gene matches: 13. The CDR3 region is CASPPASGGSTNTGELFF. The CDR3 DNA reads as TGTGCCAGCCCCCCCGCTAGCGGGGGGTCGACCAACACCGGGGAGCTGTTTTTT.

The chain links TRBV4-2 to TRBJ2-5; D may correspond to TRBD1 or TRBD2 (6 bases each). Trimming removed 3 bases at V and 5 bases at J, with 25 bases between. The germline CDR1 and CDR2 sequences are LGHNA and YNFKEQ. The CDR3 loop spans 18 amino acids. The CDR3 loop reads CASSQDPVRGGNGETQYF. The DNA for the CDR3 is TGTGCCAGCAGCCAGGATCCGGTCCGAGGGGGGAACGGGGAGACCCAGTACTTC.

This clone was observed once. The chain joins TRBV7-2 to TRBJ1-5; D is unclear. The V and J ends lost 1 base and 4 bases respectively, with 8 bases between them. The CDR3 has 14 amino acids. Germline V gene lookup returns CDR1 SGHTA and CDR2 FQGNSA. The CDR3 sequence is CASSLGRQNQPQHF. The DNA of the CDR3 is TGTGCCAGCAGCTTAGGGCGGCAAAATCAGCCCCAGCATTTT.

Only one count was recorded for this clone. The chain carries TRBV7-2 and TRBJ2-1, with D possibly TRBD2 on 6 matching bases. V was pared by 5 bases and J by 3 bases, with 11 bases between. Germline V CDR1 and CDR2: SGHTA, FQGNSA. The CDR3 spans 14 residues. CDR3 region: CASSPHGGYNEQFF. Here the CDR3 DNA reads TGTGCCAGCAGCCCCCACGGGGGCTACAATGAGCAGTTCTTC.

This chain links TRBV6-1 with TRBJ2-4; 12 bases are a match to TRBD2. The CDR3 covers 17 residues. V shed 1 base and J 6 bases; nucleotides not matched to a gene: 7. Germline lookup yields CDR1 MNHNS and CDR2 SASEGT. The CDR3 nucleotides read TGTGCCAGCAGTGAAGGACTAGCGGGGGCCGGGGGAAACATTCAGTACTTC. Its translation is CASSEGLAGAGGNIQYF.

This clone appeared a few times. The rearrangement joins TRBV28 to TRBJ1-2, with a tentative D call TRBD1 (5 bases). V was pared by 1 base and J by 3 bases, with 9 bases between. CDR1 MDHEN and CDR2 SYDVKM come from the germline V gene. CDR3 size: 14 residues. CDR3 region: CASSLLGVDYGYTF. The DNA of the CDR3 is TGTGCCAGCAGTTTATTGGGGGTTGACTATGGCTACACCTTC.

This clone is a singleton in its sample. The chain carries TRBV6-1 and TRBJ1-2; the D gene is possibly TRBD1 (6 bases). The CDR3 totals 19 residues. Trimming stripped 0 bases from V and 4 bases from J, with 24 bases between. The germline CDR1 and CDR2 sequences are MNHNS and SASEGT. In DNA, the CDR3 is TGTGCCAGCAGTGAAGCGCTTGGCGACAGGACCTCTTTTCCCTATGGCTACACCTTC. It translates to CASSEALGDRTSFPYGYTF.

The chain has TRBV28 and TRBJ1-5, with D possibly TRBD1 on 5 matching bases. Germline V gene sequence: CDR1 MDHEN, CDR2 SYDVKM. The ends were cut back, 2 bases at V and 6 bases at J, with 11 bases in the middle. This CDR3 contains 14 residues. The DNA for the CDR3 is TGTGCCAGCAGTTTACGCAGGGCGCCTCAGCCCCAGCATTTT. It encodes CASSLRRAPQPQHF. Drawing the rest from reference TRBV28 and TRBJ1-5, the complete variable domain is DVKVTQSSRYLVKRTGEKVFLECVQDMDHENMFWYRQDPGLGLRLIYFSYDVKMKEKGDIPEGYSVSREKKERFSLILESASTNQTSMYLCASSLRRAPQPQHFGDGTRLSIL.

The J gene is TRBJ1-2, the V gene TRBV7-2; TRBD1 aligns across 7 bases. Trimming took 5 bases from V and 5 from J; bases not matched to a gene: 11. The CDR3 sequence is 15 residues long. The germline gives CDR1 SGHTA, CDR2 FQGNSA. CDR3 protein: CASSPLGGQMYGYTF. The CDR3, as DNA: TGTGCCAGCAGCCCCTTAGGGGGACAGATGTATGGCTACACCTTC.

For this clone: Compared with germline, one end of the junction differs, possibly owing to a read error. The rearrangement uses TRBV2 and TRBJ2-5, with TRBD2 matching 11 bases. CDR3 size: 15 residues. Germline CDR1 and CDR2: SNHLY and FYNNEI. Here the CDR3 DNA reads TGTGCCAGCACTGAAGGACTAGCGGGTAAAGAGACCCAGTACTTC. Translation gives CASTEGLAGKETQYF.

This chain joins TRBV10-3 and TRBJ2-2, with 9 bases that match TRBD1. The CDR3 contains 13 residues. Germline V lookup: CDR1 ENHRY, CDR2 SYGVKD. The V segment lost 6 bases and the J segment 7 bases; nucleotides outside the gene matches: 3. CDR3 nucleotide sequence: TGTGCCATCAGGGGACAGGGTGGCGGGGAGCTGTTTTTT. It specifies CAIRGQGGGELFF.

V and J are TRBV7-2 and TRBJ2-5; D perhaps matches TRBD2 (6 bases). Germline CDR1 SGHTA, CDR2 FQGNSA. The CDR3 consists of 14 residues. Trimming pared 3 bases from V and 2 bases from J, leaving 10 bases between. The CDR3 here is CASSFSGYQETQYF. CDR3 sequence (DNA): TGTGCCAGCAGCTTCAGCGGGTATCAAGAGACCCAGTACTTC. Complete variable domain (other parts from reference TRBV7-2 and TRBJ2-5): GAGVSQSPSNKVTEKGKDVELRCDPISGHTALYWYRQSLGQGLEFLIYFQGNSAPDKSGLPSDRFSAERTGGSVSTLTIQRTQQEDSAVYLCASSFSGYQETQYFGPGTRLLVL.

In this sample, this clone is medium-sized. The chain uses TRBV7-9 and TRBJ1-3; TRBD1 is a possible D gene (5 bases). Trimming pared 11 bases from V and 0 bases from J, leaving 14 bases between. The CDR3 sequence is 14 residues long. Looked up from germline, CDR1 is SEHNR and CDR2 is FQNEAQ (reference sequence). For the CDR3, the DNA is TGTGCCTCCGGGACCTCAAGCTCTGGAAACACCATATATTTT. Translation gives CASGTSSSGNTIYF.

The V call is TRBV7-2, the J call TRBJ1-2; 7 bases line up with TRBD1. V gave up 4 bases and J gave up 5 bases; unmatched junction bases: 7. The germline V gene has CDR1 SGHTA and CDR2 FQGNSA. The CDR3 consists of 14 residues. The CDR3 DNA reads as TGTGCCAGCAGCTATGGACAGGAAATTTATGGCTACACCTTC. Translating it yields CASSYGQEIYGYTF.

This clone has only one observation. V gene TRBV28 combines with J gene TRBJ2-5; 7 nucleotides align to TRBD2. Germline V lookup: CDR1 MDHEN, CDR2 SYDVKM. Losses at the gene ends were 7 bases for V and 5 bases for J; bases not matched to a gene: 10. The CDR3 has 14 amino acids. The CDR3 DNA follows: TGTGCCAGCATCTTACGGGCTAGCGGTGAGACCCAGTACTTC. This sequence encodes CASILRASGETQYF.

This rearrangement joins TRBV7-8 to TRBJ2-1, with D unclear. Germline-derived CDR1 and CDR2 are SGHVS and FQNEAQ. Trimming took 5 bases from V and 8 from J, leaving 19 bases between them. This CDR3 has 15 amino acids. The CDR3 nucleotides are TGTGCCAGCAGCCGTCGATCCGACTTAGGTCATGAGCAGTTCTTC. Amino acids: CASSRRSDLGHEQFF.

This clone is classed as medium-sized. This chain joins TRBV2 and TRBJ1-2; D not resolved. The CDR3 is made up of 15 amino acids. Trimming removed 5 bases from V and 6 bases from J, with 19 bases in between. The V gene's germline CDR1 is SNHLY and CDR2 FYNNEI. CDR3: CASSPPSGYRDGYTF. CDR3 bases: TGTGCCAGCAGTCCTCCGAGCGGGTACCGCGATGGCTACACCTTC.

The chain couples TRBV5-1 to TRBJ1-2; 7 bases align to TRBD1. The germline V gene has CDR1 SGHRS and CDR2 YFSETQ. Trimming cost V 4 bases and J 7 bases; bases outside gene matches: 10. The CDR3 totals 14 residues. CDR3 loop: CASSPDRQGSGYTF. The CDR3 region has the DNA TGCGCCAGCAGCCCGGACCGACAGGGCTCTGGCTACACCTTC.

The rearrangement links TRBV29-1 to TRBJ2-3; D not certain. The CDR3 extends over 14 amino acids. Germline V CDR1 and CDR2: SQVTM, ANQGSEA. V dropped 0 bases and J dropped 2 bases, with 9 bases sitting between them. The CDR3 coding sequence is TGCAGCGTTGAAGACGGCGGCCCCACAGATACGCAGTATTTT. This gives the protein CSVEDGGPTDTQYF.

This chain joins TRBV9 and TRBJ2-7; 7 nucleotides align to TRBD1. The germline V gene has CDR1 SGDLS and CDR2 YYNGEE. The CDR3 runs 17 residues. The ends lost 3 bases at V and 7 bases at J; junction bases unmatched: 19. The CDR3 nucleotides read TGTGCCAGCAGCGACCGGGACAGCCAACCCCTGGGAGTGGAGCAGTACTTC. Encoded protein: CASSDRDSQPLGVEQYF.

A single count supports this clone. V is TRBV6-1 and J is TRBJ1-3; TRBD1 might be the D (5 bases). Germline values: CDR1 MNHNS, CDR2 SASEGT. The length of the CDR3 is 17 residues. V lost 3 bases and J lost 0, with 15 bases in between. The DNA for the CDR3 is TGTGCCAGCAGTGAGAAAACGGACACTTTCTCTGGAAACACCATATATTTT. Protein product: CASSEKTDTFSGNTIYF.

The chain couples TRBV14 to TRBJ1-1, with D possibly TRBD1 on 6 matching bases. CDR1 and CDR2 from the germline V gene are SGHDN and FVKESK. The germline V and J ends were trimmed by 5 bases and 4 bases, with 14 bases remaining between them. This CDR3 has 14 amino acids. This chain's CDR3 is CASSTGFSGTEAFF. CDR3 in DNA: TGTGCCAGCAGCACAGGGTTTTCGGGCACTGAAGCTTTCTTT.

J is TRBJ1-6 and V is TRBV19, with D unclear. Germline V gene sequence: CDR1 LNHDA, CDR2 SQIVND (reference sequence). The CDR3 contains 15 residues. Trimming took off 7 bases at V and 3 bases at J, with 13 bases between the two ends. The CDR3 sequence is CASNEGSIYNSPLHF. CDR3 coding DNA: TGTGCCAGTAATGAGGGCAGTATCTATAATTCACCCCTCCACTTT.